The clone carrying this TCR beta chain was seen a few times. PCR was performed using 60 Vbeta and 13 Jbeta primers. Measured with immunoSEQ multiplex PCR; TCRdb has only the in-frame clones, and not every one. The sample yields approximately 130,000 clones, 70% to 80% seen once. The source of the sample is a study of cytomegalovirus exposure and HLA in healthy donors. The CDR3 totals 14 residues. Germline assignment: CDR1 LGHNA and CDR2 YSLEER. V was shortened by 2 bases and J by 3 bases, with 11 bases between the two germline ends. This clonotype originated in a man in his thirties or forties in good health and CMV-seronegative. Sequenced sample: PBMCs. The rearrangement uses TRBV4-3 and TRBJ2-7, with D possibly TRBD1 on 6 matching bases. CDR3 region: CASSQLLDSYEQYF. CDR3 sequence (DNA): TGCGCCAGCAGCCAACTATTGGACAGCTACGAGCAGTACTTC.